Shown below are 6 T cell receptor beta chains from a single sample sequenced in a study of vaccination and CD4 T cells after COVID-19. Indicated treatment: 10-day PBMC culture with coronavirus spike peptide pools or control peptides (ViraFEST assay). Their antigens remain unidentified. Sequenced with the Oncomine TCR Beta short-read assay was DNA taken from cultured CD4+ T cells. TCRdb re-called the PCR reads through MiXCR, storing one row per CDR3 protein. The sample carries about 8,100 distinct CDR3 sequences, 60% recorded once. Sequencing was done on a sample of CD4+ T cells from blood, cultured in vitro. Source of these receptors: a human donor who had recovered from COVID-19.

The J gene is TRBJ2-5, the V gene TRBV7-2; D is perhaps TRBD1 or TRBD2 (5 bases each). The CDR3 is 13 amino acids. V was trimmed by 4 bases and J by 4 bases, leaving 10 bases between them. Germline loops: CDR1 SGHTA, CDR2 FQGNSA. In nucleotides, the CDR3 is TGTGCCAGCAGCTCGGGACCTATAGAGACCCAGTACTTC. It translates to CASSSGPIETQYF. The entire variable domain, with the rest obtained from reference TRBV7-2 and TRBJ2-5, is as follows: GAGVSQSPSNKVTEKGKDVELRCDPISGHTALYWYRQSLGQGLEFLIYFQGNSAPDKSGLPSDRFSAERTGGSVSTLTIQRTQQEDSAVYLCASSSGPIETQYFGPGTRLLVL.

This rearrangement joins TRBV6-5 to TRBJ2-7; the match to TRBD1 covers 11 bases. The germline V gene encodes CDR1 MNHEY and CDR2 SVGAGI. The V gene end was trimmed by 2 bases and the J gene end by 9 bases; junction bases not matched to a gene: 3. The CDR3 length is 13 residues. The CDR3 DNA reads TGTGCCAGCAGTTACGGAGGGACAGGGGGGCAGTACTTC. Its translation: CASSYGGTGGQYF.

The gene calls are TRBV6-1 and TRBJ1-2; D gene uncertain. Germline V gene sequence: CDR1 MNHNS, CDR2 SASEGT. This CDR3 contains 13 residues. Deletions cut 10 bases from V and 0 bases from J, with 12 bases between. This CDR3 reads CATGGHANYGYTF. CDR3 sequence (DNA): TGTGCCACCGGCGGGCACGCTAACTATGGCTACACCTTC.

The gene calls are TRBV7-8 and TRBJ2-5; D gene uncertain. The V and J ends lost 2 bases and 4 bases respectively, with 11 bases between them. From germline, CDR1 is SGHVS and CDR2 FQNEAQ. CDR3 length equals 14 residues. CDR3 region: CASSLSPTLETQYF. The CDR3, as DNA: TGTGCCAGCAGCTTATCGCCGACCCTAGAGACCCAGTACTTC.

The gene calls are TRBV6-1 and TRBJ1-2; D is uncertain. The germline V gene encodes CDR1 MNHNS and CDR2 SASEGT. The germline V and J ends were trimmed by 7 bases and 6 bases, with 12 bases remaining between them. The CDR3 loop spans 12 amino acids. The CDR3 region has the DNA TGTGCCAGCAAATTTCGGAGGAATGGCTACACCTTC. Residues: CASKFRRNGYTF.

The V call is TRBV20-1, the J call TRBJ2-3, with D unclear. Trimming removed 2 bases at V and 2 bases at J, with 11 bases between. The length of the CDR3 is 14 residues. Looked up from germline, CDR1 is DFQATT and CDR2 is SNEGSKA (reference sequence). The CDR3 DNA reads TGCAGTGCTAGATTCTTGGGGTTCACAGATACGCAGTATTTT. Amino acids: CSARFLGFTDTQYF.